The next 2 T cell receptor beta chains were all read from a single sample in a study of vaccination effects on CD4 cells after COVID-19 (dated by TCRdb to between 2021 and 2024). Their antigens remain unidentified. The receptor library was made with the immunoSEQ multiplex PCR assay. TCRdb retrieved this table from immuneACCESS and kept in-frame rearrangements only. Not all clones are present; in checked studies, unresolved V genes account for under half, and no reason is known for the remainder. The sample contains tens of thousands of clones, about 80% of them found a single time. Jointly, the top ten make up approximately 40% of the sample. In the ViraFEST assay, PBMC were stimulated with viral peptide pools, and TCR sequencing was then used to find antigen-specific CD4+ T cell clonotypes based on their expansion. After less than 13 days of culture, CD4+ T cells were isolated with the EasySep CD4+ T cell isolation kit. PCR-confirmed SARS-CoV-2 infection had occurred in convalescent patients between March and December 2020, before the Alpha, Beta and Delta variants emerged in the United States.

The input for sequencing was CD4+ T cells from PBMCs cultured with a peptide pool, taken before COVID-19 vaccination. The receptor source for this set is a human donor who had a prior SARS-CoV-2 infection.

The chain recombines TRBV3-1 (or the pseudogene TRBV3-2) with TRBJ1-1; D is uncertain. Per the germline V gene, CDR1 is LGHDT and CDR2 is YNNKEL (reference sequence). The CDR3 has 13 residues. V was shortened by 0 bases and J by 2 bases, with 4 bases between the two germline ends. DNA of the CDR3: TGTGCCAGCAGCCAAGAGTACAACACTGAAGCTTTCTTT. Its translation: CASSQEYNTEAFF.

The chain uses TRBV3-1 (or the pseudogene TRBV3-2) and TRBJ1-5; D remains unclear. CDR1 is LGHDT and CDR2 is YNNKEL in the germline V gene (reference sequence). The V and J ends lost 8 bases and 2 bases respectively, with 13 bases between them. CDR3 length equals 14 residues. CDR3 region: CASRGREGNQPQHF. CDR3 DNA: TGTGCCAGCCGTGGGCGTGAGGGCAATCAGCCCCAGCATTTT.